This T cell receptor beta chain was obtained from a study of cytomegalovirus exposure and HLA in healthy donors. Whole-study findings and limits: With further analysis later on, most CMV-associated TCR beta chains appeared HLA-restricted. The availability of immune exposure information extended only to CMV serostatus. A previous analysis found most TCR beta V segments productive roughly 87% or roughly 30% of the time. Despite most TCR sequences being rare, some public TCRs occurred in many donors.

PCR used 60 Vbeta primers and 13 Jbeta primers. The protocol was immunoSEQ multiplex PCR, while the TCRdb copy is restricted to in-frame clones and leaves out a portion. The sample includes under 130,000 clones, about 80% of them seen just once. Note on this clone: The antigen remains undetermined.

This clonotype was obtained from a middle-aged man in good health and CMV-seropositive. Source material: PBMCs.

CDR3 protein: CASNPGGGGLDTEAFF. CDR3 nucleotides: TGCGCCAGCAACCCGGGGGGGGGAGGTTTAGACACTGAAGCTTTCTTT. The rearrangement uses TRBV5-1 and TRBJ1-1; a weak D match, TRBD1 (5 bases). The ends were cut back, 6 bases at V and 3 bases at J, with 21 bases in the middle. The CDR3 covers 16 residues. Germline loops: CDR1 SGHRS, CDR2 YFSETQ.